These T cell receptor beta chains were read from a single sample in a study of human CD8 memory T cell subsets. TCRdb reworked the 5' RACE reads into one entry per CDR3 protein, no DNA. The table gives around 6,000 distinct CDR3 sequences; the top ten clones make up 15% to 20% of it. What was sequenced was CD8+ T cells from PBMCs. All receptors come from a human donor in good health. The CDR3 runs from the conserved cysteine through the conserved F or W. Size tells how often a clone was seen (once, few, many) or the class of an expanded clone, and some rows leave it out.

CDR3 protein,V gene,J gene,clone size
CASWDTPYEQYF,TRBV27,TRBJ2-7,-
CASSGGGRAHEQFF,TRBV7-9,TRBJ2-1,-
CASSQHRTVYEQYF,TRBV4-3,TRBJ2-7,-
CASSRRAQNTEAFF,TRBV5-1,TRBJ1-1,-
CASSLTSGGPNTEAFF,TRBV7-9,TRBJ1-1,medium-sized
CASSLSAGVNEQFF,TRBV27,TRBJ2-1,medium-sized
CASSLTETGELFF,TRBV7-9,TRBJ2-2,-
CATSREGLAGYSSYNEQFF,TRBV15,TRBJ2-1,-
CASSEVRALSSYEQYF,TRBV6-1,TRBJ2-7,-
CASSLGEGAYTF,TRBV7-9,TRBJ1-2,-
CASAFGGGAEAFF,TRBV6-5,TRBJ1-1,-
CASSPDSYNEQFF,TRBV6-2/TRBV6-3,TRBJ2-1,-
CASSLGVFQPQHF,TRBV11-3,TRBJ1-5,-
CASAPSGYEQYF,TRBV12-3/TRBV12-4,TRBJ2-7,-
CASSQMGTSGPNEQFF,TRBV4-1,TRBJ2-1,-
CASSPPERNTEAFF,TRBV18,TRBJ1-1,-
CASSPRLAGSSYNEQFF,TRBV3-1,TRBJ2-1,-
CASSDGLAGGQETQYF,TRBV6-5,TRBJ2-5,-
CASSPTPSSYNEQFF,TRBV9,TRBJ2-1,-
CASSLDLADTQYF,TRBV7-9,TRBJ2-3,-
CASSDGEDRDDGEQFF,TRBV10-1,TRBJ2-1,medium-sized
CASSETGSTEAFF,TRBV2,TRBJ1-1,-
CASSPQDSYNEQFF,TRBV7-9,TRBJ2-1,-
CASSSGLAPDTQYF,TRBV28,TRBJ2-3,medium-sized
CASSWGNYGYTF,TRBV6-5,TRBJ1-2,-
CASSFPDRGNTEAFF,TRBV5-5,TRBJ1-1,-
CASSSSGGTFYNEQFF,TRBV12-3/TRBV12-4,TRBJ2-1,medium-sized
CASSPGQGLNEQFF,TRBV19,TRBJ2-1,medium-sized
CASLGVGYNEQFF,TRBV5-1,TRBJ2-1,-
CASSPTAAGETQYF,TRBV4-1,TRBJ2-5,-
CSARPLDRVGYEQYF,TRBV20-1,TRBJ2-7,-
CASISAANTGELFF,TRBV7-9,TRBJ2-2,-
CASSLEPSGGAKDTQYF,TRBV2,TRBJ2-3,medium-sized
CASSPPAGNLGTDTQYF,TRBV18,TRBJ2-3,-
CASSFSGNIHEQYF,TRBV18,TRBJ2-7,-
CASTTRGGAAKNIQYF,TRBV13,TRBJ2-4,medium-sized
CASSPNNYGYTF,TRBV7-9,TRBJ1-2,-
CASSPGLVQSNEQFF,TRBV11-3,TRBJ2-1,-
CASSRGLVEAFF,TRBV5-5,TRBJ1-1,-
CASSPLRPTGELFF,TRBV7-9,TRBJ2-2,-
CASSFGRAVIYGYTF,TRBV28,TRBJ1-2,-
CSAWRQYNEQFF,TRBV20-1,TRBJ2-1,-
CASSEAQVNYGYTF,TRBV6-1,TRBJ1-2,-
CASSQDKNQPQHF,TRBV4-1,TRBJ1-5,-
CASSNWDSHNEQFF,TRBV28,TRBJ2-1,-